The sequence of this TCR beta chain was determined in a study of T cell responses to AZD1222 COVID-19 vaccine. Study outcomes and limitations: Baseline seropositivity occurred in only six AZD1222 recipients.

Repertoires were generated with immunoSEQ multiplex PCR, while TCRdb's copy carries only in-frame clones and drops some. Of tens of thousands of clones in the sample, approximately 91% were seen once. From germline, CDR1 is LGHDT and CDR2 YNNKEL (reference sequence). Trimming removed 3 bases from V and 9 bases from J, with 15 bases in between. The CDR3 spans 14 residues. To note about this clone: The target antigen is unknown.

This clonotype was obtained from an adult in good health. The rearrangement uses TRBV3-1 (or the pseudogene TRBV3-2) and TRBJ2-1, with D tentatively TRBD2 (6 bases). The source was peripheral blood, collected on day 0 of AZD1222 vaccination. DNA of the CDR3: TGTGCCAGCAGCCAGGGGGGACGGGGAGGTGAGCAGTTCTTC. Encoded protein: CASSQGGRGGEQFF.